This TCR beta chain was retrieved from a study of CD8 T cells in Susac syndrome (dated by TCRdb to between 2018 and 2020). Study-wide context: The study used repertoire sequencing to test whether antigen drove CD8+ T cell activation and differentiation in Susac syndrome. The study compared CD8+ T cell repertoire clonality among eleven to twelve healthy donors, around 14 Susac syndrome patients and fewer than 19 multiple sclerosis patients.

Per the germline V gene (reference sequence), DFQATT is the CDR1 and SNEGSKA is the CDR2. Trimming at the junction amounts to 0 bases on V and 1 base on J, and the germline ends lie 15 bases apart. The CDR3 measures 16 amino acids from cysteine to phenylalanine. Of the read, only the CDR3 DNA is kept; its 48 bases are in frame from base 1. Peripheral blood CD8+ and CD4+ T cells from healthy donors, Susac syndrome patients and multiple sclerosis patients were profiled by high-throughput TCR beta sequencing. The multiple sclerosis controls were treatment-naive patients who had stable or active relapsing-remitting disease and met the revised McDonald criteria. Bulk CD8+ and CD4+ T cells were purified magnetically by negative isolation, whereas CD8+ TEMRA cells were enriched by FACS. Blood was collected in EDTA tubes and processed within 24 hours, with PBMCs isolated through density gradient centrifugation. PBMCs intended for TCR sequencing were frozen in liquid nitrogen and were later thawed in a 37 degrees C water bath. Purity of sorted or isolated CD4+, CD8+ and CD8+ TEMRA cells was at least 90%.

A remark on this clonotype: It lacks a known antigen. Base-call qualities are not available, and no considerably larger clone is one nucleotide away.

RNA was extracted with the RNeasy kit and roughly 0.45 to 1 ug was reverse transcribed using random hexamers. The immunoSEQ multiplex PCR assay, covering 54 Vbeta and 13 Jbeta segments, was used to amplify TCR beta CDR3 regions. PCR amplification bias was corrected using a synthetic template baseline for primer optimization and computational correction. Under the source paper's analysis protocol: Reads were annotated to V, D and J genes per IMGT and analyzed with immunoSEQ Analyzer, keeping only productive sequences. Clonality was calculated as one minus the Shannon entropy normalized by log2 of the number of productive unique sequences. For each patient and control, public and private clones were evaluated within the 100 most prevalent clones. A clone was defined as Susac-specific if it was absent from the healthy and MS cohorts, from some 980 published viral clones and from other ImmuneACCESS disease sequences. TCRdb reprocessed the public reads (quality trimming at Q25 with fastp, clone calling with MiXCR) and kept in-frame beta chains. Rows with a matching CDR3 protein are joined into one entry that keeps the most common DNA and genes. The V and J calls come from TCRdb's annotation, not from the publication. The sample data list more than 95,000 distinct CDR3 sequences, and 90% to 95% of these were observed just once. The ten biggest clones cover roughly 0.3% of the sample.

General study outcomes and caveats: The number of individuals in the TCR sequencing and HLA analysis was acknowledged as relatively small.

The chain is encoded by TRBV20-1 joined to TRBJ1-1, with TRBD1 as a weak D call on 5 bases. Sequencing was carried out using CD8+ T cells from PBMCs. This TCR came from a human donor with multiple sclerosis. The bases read TGCAGTGCTAGAGACCCGAAGGGCAGGGCGAACACTGAAGCTTTCTTT. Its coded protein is CSARDPKGRANTEAFF.